This TCR beta chain was recovered during a study of blood T cell repertoires in COVID-19. About the research overall: The United States, Italy and Spain were the sources of the acute and convalescent COVID-19 samples. From T cells, B-cell-depleted T cells, or PBMCs came the material, which was cDNA or gDNA.

As handled by the study authors: Using reference gene primer amplification, nucleated cell counts were estimated. Data came from immunoSEQ multiplex PCR; TCRdb stores just in-frame clones and leaves some out. That table supplies the V and J calls and clone size; D and trimming were determined from the DNA. The table includes about 230,000 clones, roughly 85% detected once. In Seattle, patients joined the study during active infection and were tracked longitudinally. This clone was observed once. J lost 6 bases, V lost 0 bases, and 7 bases had no gene match. Germline V lookup: CDR1 LGHDT, CDR2 YNNKEL (reference sequence). This CDR3 region has 16 residues.

The sequencing sample was made of peripheral blood. The chain combines TRBV3-1 (or the pseudogene TRBV3-2) with TRBJ2-2, with TRBD2 matching over 7 bases. The receptor comes from a man aged 50-59 years with COVID-19, enrolled during active disease. CDR3 in amino acids: CASSQDYGLVPGELFF. As DNA, the CDR3 is TGTGCCAGCAGCCAAGATTACGGACTAGTCCCCGGGGAGCTGTTTTTT.